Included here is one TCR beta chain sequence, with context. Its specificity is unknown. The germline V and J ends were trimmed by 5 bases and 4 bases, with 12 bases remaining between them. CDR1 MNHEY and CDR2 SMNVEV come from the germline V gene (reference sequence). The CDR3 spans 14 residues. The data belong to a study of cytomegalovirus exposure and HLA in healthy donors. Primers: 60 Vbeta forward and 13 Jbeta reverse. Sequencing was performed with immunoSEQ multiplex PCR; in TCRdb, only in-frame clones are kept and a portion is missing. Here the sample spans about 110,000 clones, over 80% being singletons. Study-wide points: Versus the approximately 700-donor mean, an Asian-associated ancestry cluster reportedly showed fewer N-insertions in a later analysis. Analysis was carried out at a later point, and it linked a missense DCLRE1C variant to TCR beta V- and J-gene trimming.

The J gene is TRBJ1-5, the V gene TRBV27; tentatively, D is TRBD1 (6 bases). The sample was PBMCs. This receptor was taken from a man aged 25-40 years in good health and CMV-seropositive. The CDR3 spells CASSGGRDNQPQHF. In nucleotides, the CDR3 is TGTGCCAGCAGTGGGGGCAGGGATAATCAGCCCCAGCATTTT.